Below are 30 T cell receptor beta chains sequenced from a single sample in a study of T cells in Graves' hyperthyroidism and ophthalmopathy. The source material, RNA transcripts, was used to amplify TCR beta CDR3 regions. TCR CDR3 regions were first amplified by RT-PCR with HTBI primers. TCRdb analysed the multiplex PCR reads with MiXCR anew, one entry per CDR3 protein. The sample carries approximately 640,000 distinct CDR3 sequences, approximately 42% recorded once. Input material: peripheral blood or thyroid tissue (not recorded which). The receptors were gathered from an adult man with Graves' disease, either hyperthyroidism or ophthalmopathy (not recorded which).

The chain has TRBV29-1 and TRBJ1-3, with 9 nucleotides matching TRBD1. Germline lookup yields CDR1 SQVTM and CDR2 ANQGSEA. V trimming: 6 bases; J trimming: 5 bases; junction bases outside the gene matches: 11. The CDR3 spans 15 residues. Here the CDR3 DNA reads TGCAGCGTCCTCGCTTACGGGACAGGGAGAAACACCATATATTTT. It specifies CSVLAYGTGRNTIYF.

In its sample, this clonotype was seen a few times. The V and J genes are TRBV7-9 and TRBJ1-4, with 7 bases that match TRBD1. The CDR3 runs to 16 residues. The V gene end was trimmed by 5 bases and the J gene end by 6 bases; junction bases not matched to a gene: 12. Germline V gives CDR1 SEHNR, CDR2 FQNEAQ (reference sequence). CDR3 loop: CASSPSPGTDDEKLFF. DNA for the CDR3: TGTGCCAGCAGCCCATCCCCCGGGACAGACGATGAAAAACTGTTTTTT.

This clonotype occurred a few times. The rearrangement uses TRBV25-1 and TRBJ1-5, with TRBD1 matching 8 bases. Germline trimming cut 8 bases from V and 4 bases from J; bases unmatched to any gene: 4. This CDR3 has 13 amino acids. The germline CDR1 and CDR2 sequences are MGHDK and SYGVNS. CDR3: CASRQGPNQPQHF. The CDR3 DNA reads TGTGCCAGCCGACAGGGGCCTAATCAGCCCCAGCATTTT.

This clonotype was counted a few times. The V and J genes are TRBV6-6 and TRBJ1-4, with a possible D match to TRBD1 (5 bases). Germline loops: CDR1 MNHNY, CDR2 SVGAGI (reference sequence). V shed 6 bases and J shed 8 bases, with 19 bases lying between them. This CDR3 contains 15 residues. CDR3 sequence: CASSSNDRGPEKLFF. The CDR3 coding sequence is TGTGCCAGCAGCAGCAACGACAGAGGTCCCGAAAAACTGTTTTTT.

In its sample, this clonotype was seen many times. In DNA, the CDR3 is TGTGCCAGCAGCTTAGGCACTAGCGGGAGGTCCAAAGGGGAGACCCAGTACTTC. Residues: CASSLGTSGRSKGETQYF. This chain uses TRBV7-2 with TRBJ2-5, with 12 nucleotides matching TRBD2. The germline gives CDR1 SGHTA, CDR2 FQGNSA. This CDR3 spans 18 amino acids. With V trimmed by 1 base and J by 5 bases, 11 bases remained unmatched.

This clonotype has a handful of counts. V gene TRBV6-5 combines with J gene TRBJ1-2; D possibly corresponds to TRBD1 (6 bases). This CDR3 contains 14 residues. Germline CDR1 MNHEY, CDR2 SVGAGI. V was shortened by 4 bases and J by 7 bases, with 16 bases between the two germline ends. CDR3 DNA sequence: TGTGCCAGCAGTTTACCGGGACAAATCACTGGCTACACCTTC. Translated: CASSLPGQITGYTF.

The table lists this clonotype with a few counts. This sequence joins TRBV6-5 and TRBJ1-3; no reliable D call. Trimming shortened V by 5 bases and J by 3 bases, and 8 bases separated the two germline ends. The CDR3 covers 13 residues. In germline, CDR1 is MNHEY, CDR2 SVGAGI. The CDR3 DNA is TGTGCCAGCAGTCGAGAATTTGGAAACACCATATATTTT. Its translation: CASSREFGNTIYF.

Only a few counts were recorded for this clonotype. The V gene is TRBV2, the J gene TRBJ2-7, with TRBD1 as a possible D gene (7 bases). CDR1 SNHLY and CDR2 FYNNEI come from the germline V gene. CDR3 length: 12 residues. Trimming pared 8 bases from V and 0 bases from J, leaving 8 bases between. The CDR3 sequence is CASQGGSYEQYF. The DNA of the CDR3 is TGTGCCAGCCAGGGGGGCTCCTACGAGCAGTACTTC.

This chain links TRBV7-9 with TRBJ2-6; D not certain. Trimming took off 6 bases at V and 4 bases at J, with 10 bases between the two ends. The CDR3 runs 14 residues. Germline V lookup: CDR1 SEHNR, CDR2 FQNEAQ (reference sequence). CDR3 in DNA: TGTGCCAGCAGTGACCCCAGCGGGGCCAACGTCCTGACTTTC. Its translation: CASSDPSGANVLTF.

A remark on this clonotype: Since a much larger clone is just one base distant, this may be a read error. The chain carries TRBV5-1 and TRBJ1-6; 8 bases align to TRBD1. CDR1 and CDR2 (germline): SGHRS, YFSETQ. The V and J ends lost 0 bases and 11 bases, in that order; junction bases with no gene match: 7. This CDR3 comprises 15 residues. The CDR3 protein is CASSLGQGRDAPLHF. The CDR3 region has the DNA TGCGCCAGCAGCTTGGGACAGGGGAGGGATGCACCCCTCCACTTT. The full variable domain, rest sourced from reference TRBV5-1 and TRBJ1-6, is KAGVTQTPRYLIKTRGQQVTLSCSPISGHRSVSWYQQTPGQGLQFLFEYFSETQRNKGNFPGRFSGRQFSNSRSEMNVSTLELGDSALYLCASSLGQGRDAPLHFGNGTRLTVT.

The CDR3 spells CSARAGANTIYF. In DNA, the CDR3 is TGCAGTGCTAGAGCCGGGGCAAACACCATATATTTT. The chain is built from TRBV20-1 and TRBJ1-3; weak D call: TRBD1 (5 bases). V lost 1 base and J lost 6, with 7 bases in between. The CDR3 is 12 amino acids. Per germline, CDR1 DFQATT and CDR2 SNEGSKA (reference sequence).

This clonotype was seen only a few times. This chain joins TRBV15 and TRBJ1-2, with 8 bases aligning to TRBD1. The germline V gene has CDR1 LNHNV and CDR2 YYDKDF (reference sequence). V shed 0 bases, J shed 5 bases, and the junction held 14 bases outside the gene matches. This CDR3 is built from 18 residues. The CDR3 sequence is CATSREGSDREIDYGYTF. Written as DNA, the CDR3 is TGTGCCACCAGCAGAGAAGGTTCGGACAGGGAAATTGATTATGGCTACACCTTC.

This clonotype was detected a few times. This chain joins TRBV9 and TRBJ2-7, with 10 bases fitting TRBD1. Germline V gives CDR1 SGDLS, CDR2 YYNGEE. V shed 3 bases, J shed 1 base, and the junction held 4 bases outside the gene matches. The CDR3 consists of 15 residues. CDR3 DNA sequence: TGTGCCAGCAGCGCAGGGACAGGGGCATCCTACGAGCAGTACTTC. Protein product: CASSAGTGASYEQYF. The full variable domain, its missing parts supplied by reference TRBV9 and TRBJ2-7, is DSGVTQTPKHLITATGQRVTLRCSPRSGDLSVYWYQQSLDQGLQFLIQYYNGEERAKGNILERFSAQQFPDLHSELNLSSLELGDSALYFCASSAGTGASYEQYFGPGTRLTVT.

The table lists this clonotype with many counts. V gene TRBV7-2 combines with J gene TRBJ1-2, with D hard to call. V lost 2 bases and J lost 0, with 4 bases in between. CDR3 length: 13 amino acids. Germline-derived CDR1 and CDR2 are SGHTA and FQGNSA. The CDR3 sequence is CASSLTANYGYTF. CDR3 in DNA: TGTGCCAGCAGCTTAACGGCTAACTATGGCTACACCTTC.

This clonotype appeared a few times. The J gene is TRBJ1-5, the V gene TRBV7-9; TRBD1 might be the D (5 bases). This CDR3 has 14 amino acids. Deletions cut 5 bases from V and 3 bases from J, with 11 bases between. Germline V gene lookup returns CDR1 SEHNR and CDR2 FQNEAQ (reference sequence). DNA for the CDR3: TGTGCCAGCAGCCCTCAGGGAGCCAATCAGCCCCAGCATTTT. It is translated as CASSPQGANQPQHF.

The CDR3 DNA is TGCAGTGCTAGCCGTAGCCGGCCGACAGCAACTAATGAAAAACTGTTTTTT. Translated, it gives CSASRSRPTATNEKLFF. V and J are TRBV20-1 and TRBJ1-4; D may be TRBD1 (5 bases). Germline loops: CDR1 DFQATT, CDR2 SNEGSKA (reference sequence). The CDR3 runs to 17 residues. Trimming removed 3 bases at V and 0 bases at J, with 17 bases between.

V is TRBV29-1 and J is TRBJ1-6; 9 bases are a match to TRBD1. The CDR3 loop spans 14 amino acids. V was pared by 7 bases and J by 8 bases, with 9 bases of the junction left unmatched. CDR1 is SQVTM, CDR2 ANQGSEA, per germline. CDR3 in amino acids: CSAGGTGIDSPLHF. The CDR3 bases are TGCAGCGCCGGGGGGACAGGGATCGATTCACCCCTCCACTTT.

In its sample, this clonotype was seen many times. This chain links TRBV29-1 with TRBJ1-3, with 8 nucleotides matching TRBD1. Germline V lookup: CDR1 SQVTM, CDR2 ANQGSEA. The ends lost 5 bases at V and 0 bases at J; junction bases unmatched: 3. The CDR3 totals 14 residues. CDR3 sequence: CSVRTGSSGNTIYF. The CDR3 coding sequence is TGCAGCGTTCGGACAGGGAGCTCTGGAAACACCATATATTTT.

This clonotype was detected ten times or more. The chain couples TRBV12-3 or TRBV12-4 to TRBJ1-2; D is uncertain. The CDR3 contains 15 residues. Trimming cost V 4 bases and J 4 bases, with 16 bases left between them. DNA of the CDR3: TGTGCCAGCAGTTCCTACAAAAGGGTCCGCTATGGCTACACCTTC. It codes for CASSSYKRVRYGYTF.

This clonotype was seen only a few times. This chain joins TRBV5-1 and TRBJ1-1; 7 nucleotides agree with TRBD1. Per the germline V gene, CDR1 is SGHRS and CDR2 is YFSETQ. The CDR3 totals 15 residues. The V segment lost 4 bases and the J segment 4 bases; nucleotides outside the gene matches: 10. CDR3 sequence reads: CASSPRTGGSTEAFF. CDR3 sequence (DNA): TGCGCCAGCAGCCCCCGGACAGGAGGGAGCACTGAAGCTTTCTTT.

This clonotype was detected once. Written as DNA, the CDR3 is TGTGCCAGCAGCGTCGAGCGGGGGACCGAGCAGTACTTC. It specifies CASSVERGTEQYF. The V gene is TRBV7-9, the J gene TRBJ2-7; 8 bases map to TRBD2. Per germline, CDR1 SEHNR and CDR2 FQNEAQ (reference sequence). The CDR3 runs 13 residues. Trimming took 5 bases from V and 6 from J; bases not matched to a gene: 6.

This clonotype was seen once. This could be a read error, since a much larger clone is one nucleotide away. This chain uses TRBV20-1 with TRBJ2-5; D could derive from TRBD1 or TRBD2 (6 bases each). CDR1 and CDR2 from the germline V gene are DFQATT and SNEGSKA (reference sequence). The ends were cut back, 6 bases at V and 9 bases at J, with 14 bases in the middle. The CDR3 has 11 amino acids. The CDR3 protein is CSAEQGGAQYF. The CDR3 DNA reads as TGCAGTGCGGAACAGGGCGGGGCCCAGTACTTC.

This sequence joins TRBV24-1 and TRBJ1-2; TRBD1 matches at 7 bases. Germline V gene data show CDR1 as KGHDR and CDR2 as SFDVKD. After removal of 4 bases from V and 6 bases from J, the junction contained 4 bases not matched to a gene. There are 13 residues in the CDR3. The CDR3 DNA reads TGTGCCACCAGTGAGGATGGGACAGATGGCTACACCTTC. This encodes CATSEDGTDGYTF.

The V and J genes are TRBV25-1 and TRBJ1-2; a possible D gene is TRBD1 (5 bases). The CDR3 loop spans 12 amino acids. Trimming removed 11 bases at V and 10 bases at J, with 20 bases between. CDR1 is MGHDK and CDR2 is SYGVNS in the germline V gene. The CDR3 region has the DNA TGTGCCTGGAGTCTCTCGGGAGGGGACTACACCTTC. This encodes CAWSLSGGDYTF.

The CDR3 DNA reads TGTGCCATCAGGGGACGGCAGGGGACTACGGGCTACACCTTC. The encoded protein is CAIRGRQGTTGYTF. V is TRBV10-3 and J is TRBJ1-2, with D perhaps matching TRBD1 (6 bases). The V and J ends lost 6 bases and 8 bases respectively, with 19 bases between them. Germline lookup yields CDR1 ENHRY and CDR2 SYGVKD. This CDR3 contains 14 residues.

The chain is built from TRBV11-1 and TRBJ1-5; D is perhaps TRBD1 (6 bases). CDR3 length equals 18 residues. V was clipped by 1 base and J by 6 bases, with 22 bases between them. Germline-derived CDR1 and CDR2 are SGHAT and FQDESV (reference sequence). The CDR3 DNA reads as TGTGCCAGCAGCTTAGGCTATGGACCGACAGGTAGCGGTCAGCCCCAGCATTTT. This codes for CASSLGYGPTGSGQPQHF.

This clonotype appeared a few times. The rearrangement uses TRBV5-1 and TRBJ1-6, with D uncertain. The V gene's germline CDR1 is SGHRS and CDR2 YFSETQ. The CDR3 is 15 amino acids. Trimming removed 0 bases from V and 7 bases from J, with 11 bases in between. The CDR3: CASSLVASMNSPLHF. CDR3 DNA: TGCGCCAGCAGCTTGGTCGCCTCTATGAATTCACCCCTCCACTTT.

This clonotype was detected only a few times. The chain uses TRBV7-2 and TRBJ1-2; D is undetermined. Germline V gene lookup returns CDR1 SGHTA and CDR2 FQGNSA. The CDR3 is made up of 13 amino acids. The V and J ends lost 0 bases and 6 bases respectively, with 8 bases between them. In DNA form, the CDR3 reads TGTGCCAGCAGCTTAGCGAACGGGAATGGCTACACCTTC. It is translated as CASSLANGNGYTF.

Regarding this clonotype: A much larger clone differs by one base, so this may be a read error. The CDR3 sequence is CSVAGQGLFNYGYTF. In nucleotides, the CDR3 is TGCAGCGTTGCAGGACAGGGCCTTTTTAACTATGGCTACACCTTC. The chain employs TRBV29-1 and TRBJ1-2; the match to TRBD1 covers 8 bases. CDR1 and CDR2 (germline): SQVTM, ANQGSEA. Losses at the gene ends were 4 bases for V and 1 base for J; bases not matched to a gene: 8. The CDR3 runs to 15 residues. The whole variable domain, remainder taken from reference TRBV29-1 and TRBJ1-2, is SAVISQKPSRDICQRGTSLTIQCQVDSQVTMMFWYRQQPGQSLTLIATANQGSEATYESGFVIDKFPISRPNLTFSTLTVSNMSPEDSSIYLCSVAGQGLFNYGYTFGSGTRLTVV.

This clonotype was counted only a few times. The gene calls are TRBV20-1 and TRBJ1-1, with D unclear. The CDR3 has 14 amino acids. Germline V lookup: CDR1 DFQATT, CDR2 SNEGSKA (reference sequence). V was clipped by 1 base and J by 1 base, with 10 bases between them. CDR3 DNA: TGCAGTGCTAGAGGACAAGGAACGAACACTGAAGCTTTCTTT. Translating it yields CSARGQGTNTEAFF.